This is a list of T cell receptor beta chains from one sample in a study of cytomegalovirus exposure and HLA in healthy donors. TCRdb keeps only in-frame clones here, not all; method: immunoSEQ multiplex PCR. This sample contains around 65,000 clones. Sequenced: PBMCs. The receptor source for this set is a boy younger than 18 in good health and CMV-seronegative. The CDR3 runs from the conserved cysteine through the conserved F or W. The order of the fields is J gene, D gene, V gene, CDR3 DNA, CDR3 protein. The D gene is left open where the match is weak.

TRBJ1-5,TRBD1,TRBV28,TGTGCCAGCAGTTTGGGGGGCAGGGGGTTTAATCAGCCCCAGCATTTT,CASSLGGRGFNQPQHF
TRBJ2-3,TRBD2,TRBV11-3,TGTGCCAGCAGCTTCGGACTAGCGGGAAGAGATACGCAGTATTTT,CASSFGLAGRDTQYF
TRBJ2-7,.,TRBV4-1,TGCGCCAGCAGCTATCAGGGTTTGGGGGAGCAGTACTTC,CASSYQGLGEQYF
TRBJ1-4,.,TRBV30,TGTGCCGAGGGCAAACTCCGGGGAAAACTGTTTTTT,CAEGKLRGKLFF
TRBJ1-1,TRBD1,TRBV27,TGTGCCAGCAGTTTATCTGGAGGGACAGGGGCCTTTATGAACACTGAAGCTTTCTTT,CASSLSGGTGAFMNTEAFF
TRBJ2-5,.,TRBV6-1,TGTGCCAGCAGTGAAATGGTACAGCCCCAAGAGACCCAGTACTTC,CASSEMVQPQETQYF
TRBJ2-5,.,TRBV4-3,TGCGCCAGCAGCCAAGCCAGGGGATTACTAGAGACCCAGTACTTC,CASSQARGLLETQYF
TRBJ2-3,TRBD2,TRBV4-3,TGCGCCAGCAGCCTAGCGGGAGCCGACGATACGCAGTATTTT,CASSLAGADDTQYF
TRBJ1-2,TRBD1,TRBV19,TGTGCCAGTAGTATCCGACAGGGGGAAAACTATGGCTACACCTTC,CASSIRQGENYGYTF
TRBJ2-7,TRBD2,TRBV7-9,TGTGCCAGCAGCCCTCGGACTAGCGGCCTCTACGAGCAGTACTTC,CASSPRTSGLYEQYF
TRBJ2-1,.,TRBV2,TGTGCCAGCACGGAGGGATACAATGAGCAGTTCTTC,CASTEGYNEQFF
TRBJ2-1,TRBD2,TRBV2,TGTGCCAGCAGCCGACTAGCGGGGACGCACAATGAGCAGTTCTTC,CASSRLAGTHNEQFF
TRBJ1-2,.,TRBV7-2,TGTGCCAGCAGCTTAACGGGGGAAGGCTATGGCTACACCTTC,CASSLTGEGYGYTF
TRBJ2-5,TRBD2,TRBV6-6,TGTGCCAGCACCGGGGGGCAAGAGACCCAGTACTTC,CASTGGQETQYF
TRBJ1-5,.,TRBV7-2,TGTGCCAGCAGCCGGGGGCGCAGGGAGGGGCTGGCCCAGCATTTT,CASSRGRREGLAQHF
TRBJ1-2,.,TRBV6-6,TGTGCCAGCAGTTACTCTGGGGCAACCGTGGGCTACACCTTC,CASSYSGATVGYTF
TRBJ1-1,.,TRBV5-4,TGTGCCAGCAGCTTGGCCGGGGCAGGGGAGGAAGCTTTCTTT,CASSLAGAGEEAFF
TRBJ1-2,.,TRBV6-6,TGTGCCAGCAGTAGCGACAGCTATGGCTACACCTTC,CASSSDSYGYTF
TRBJ1-2,.,TRBV7-8,TGTGCCAGCATCCCACCAGGGAACTATGGCTACACCTTC,CASIPPGNYGYTF
TRBJ2-7,.,TRBV5-4,TGTGCCAGCAGCTTGGACGGGGACTACGAGCAGTACTTC,CASSLDGDYEQYF
TRBJ2-3,.,TRBV19,TGTGCCAGTAGTACCACCCGAGCAGATACGCAGTATTTT,CASSTTRADTQYF
TRBJ1-3,TRBD1,TRBV5-1,TGCGCCAGCAGCCCACAGGGGCTCTCGGTGGATGATGGAAACACCATATATTTT,CASSPQGLSVDDGNTIYF
TRBJ1-1,TRBD1,TRBV28,TGTGCCAGCAGGGCCGGGACAGGGGAAGGGTACACTGAAGCTTTCTTT,CASRAGTGEGYTEAFF
TRBJ2-6,.,TRBV6-5,TGTGCCAGCAGTGTATCAGGCTTTGGGGCCAACGTCCTGACTTTC,CASSVSGFGANVLTF
TRBJ1-1,.,TRBV7-2,TGTGCCAGCAGCCCTCGGATCAGAGGGCCGGACACTGAAGCTTTCTTT,CASSPRIRGPDTEAFF
TRBJ2-7,TRBD2,TRBV27,TGTGCCAGCTGGGGGACTACCTCCTACGAGCAGTACTTC,CASWGTTSYEQYF
TRBJ1-2,TRBD1,TRBV27,TGTGCCAGCAGTTTATCGACAGGGGGCACAAAGGGCTACACCTTC,CASSLSTGGTKGYTF
TRBJ1-1,.,TRBV5-4,TGTGCCAGCAGCTTGGTATCGCAGGGGCCCTTGAACACTGAAGCTTTCTTT,CASSLVSQGPLNTEAFF
TRBJ1-2,.,TRBV2,TGTGCCAGCAGGGAGACCAGGACAGTTGGCTACACCTTC,CASRETRTVGYTF
TRBJ1-5,.,TRBV19,TGTGCCAGTAGTATAGCACAGGCACCTCGGATATATCAGCCCCAGCATTTT,CASSIAQAPRIYQPQHF
TRBJ1-1,TRBD1,TRBV6-1,TGTGCCAGCAGTGAAGTTTGGGACAGAGTGAACACTGAAGCTTTCTTT,CASSEVWDRVNTEAFF
TRBJ1-6,.,TRBV11-2,TGTGCCAGCAGCTTAGATCATGCGGCCGGTTCACCCCTCCACTTT,CASSLDHAAGSPLHF
TRBJ1-1,.,TRBV9,TGTGCCAGCAGCGTGCACGGCACTGAAGCTTTCTTT,CASSVHGTEAFF
TRBJ2-5,TRBD2,TRBV19,TGTGCCAGTAGTATCCTGGGACTAGAGGAGACCCAGTACTTC,CASSILGLEETQYF
TRBJ2-3,.,TRBV7-9,TGTGCCAGCAGCCGACTCGACGGGAGTACAGATACGCAGTATTTT,CASSRLDGSTDTQYF
TRBJ1-5,TRBD1,TRBV6-1,TGTGCCAGCATCCAGGGGGTAGGCAATCAGCCCCAGCATTTT,CASIQGVGNQPQHF
TRBJ1-2,.,TRBV10-1,TGCGCCAGCAGTGACAGGGGATACTATGGCTACACCTTC,CASSDRGYYGYTF
TRBJ1-1,.,TRBV7-6,TGTGCCAGCAGCTTGTCGGAGATGACTGAAGCTTTCTTT,CASSLSEMTEAFF
TRBJ1-5,.,TRBV19,TGTGCCAGTAGGAGTAGCAATCAGCCCCAGCATTTT,CASRSSNQPQHF
TRBJ1-3,.,TRBV19,TGTGCCAGTAGTATGGCAGGCTCTGGAAACACCATATATTTT,CASSMAGSGNTIYF
TRBJ2-3,TRBD2,TRBV30,TGTGCCTGGAGTGGGGGACTAGCGGGAGGAACAGATACGCAGTATTTT,CAWSGGLAGGTDTQYF
TRBJ1-4,.,TRBV5-1,TGCGCCAGCAGTTCGCAGGGGAATGAAAAACTGTTTTTT,CASSSQGNEKLFF
TRBJ1-4,TRBD1,TRBV5-1,TGCGCCAGCAGCAAGGGACAGGGACAAGGAGAAAAACTGTTTTTT,CASSKGQGQGEKLFF
TRBJ2-1,TRBD2,TRBV19,TGTGCCAGTAGTAGTAGCGGGGGGGCTCAGTTCTTC,CASSSSGGAQFF
TRBJ2-1,TRBD1,TRBV27,TGTGCCAGCACCCAAACCGGGACAGGCTTTGGGGAGCAGTTCTTC,CASTQTGTGFGEQFF
TRBJ1-2,.,TRBV19,TGTGCCAGTAGTCTTAAGACAGGCTCTAACTATGGCTACACCTTC,CASSLKTGSNYGYTF
TRBJ1-4,.,TRBV30,TGTGCCTGGAGTGCCGGGACAAGCTTGGAAAAACTGTTTTTT,CAWSAGTSLEKLFF
TRBJ2-2,TRBD2,TRBV6-4,TGTGCCAGCAGTGAAGGACTAGCGGGGGGGGCGAACACCGGGGAGCTGTTTTTT,CASSEGLAGGANTGELFF
TRBJ1-5,TRBD1,TRBV11-2,TGTGCCAGCAGCCCAGGGAACAGGGGAGTTGGCCAGCCCCAGCATTTT,CASSPGNRGVGQPQHF
TRBJ1-4,TRBD1,TRBV4-1,TGCGCCAGCAGCCAAGATAAAGATCCGACGGGACAGATACCTTGGAGTAATGAAAAACTGTTTTTT,CASSQDKDPTGQIPWSNEKLFF
TRBJ1-4,.,TRBV2,TGTGCCACCTCTGACAGTAATGAAAAACTGTTTTTT,CATSDSNEKLFF